This T cell receptor (beta chain) stems from a study of blood T cell repertoires in COVID-19. Looking at the study overall: Spain, Italy and the United States supplied samples that represented acute and convalescent COVID-19. Sample material is recorded as cDNA or gDNA derived from T cells, B-cell-depleted T cells, or PBMCs.

Authors' data handling: It was from reference gene primer amplification that nucleated cell counts were estimated. TCRdb's table, derived via immunoSEQ multiplex PCR, lists solely in-frame clones and lacks some. V, J and clone size derive from that table, while D and trimming were established from the DNA sequence. Of around 16,000 clones listed, about 85% are singletons. This CDR3 is 17 amino acids long. Germline V gene sequence: CDR1 SNHLY, CDR2 FYNNEI. V lost 2 bases to trimming and J lost 1 base, with 15 bases between them. This chain joins TRBV2 and TRBJ1-5; TRBD1 might be the D (6 bases). The sample comprised peripheral blood. This sequence originates from a man between 60 and 75 years old with acute or convalescent COVID-19. CDR3 sequence reads: CASSEIQGEASNQPQHF. The CDR3 DNA sequence: TGTGCCAGCAGTGAAATACAGGGTGAGGCGAGCAATCAGCCCCAGCATTTT.